This entry features one T cell receptor (beta chain) sequence. Its antigen is not known. These data are taken from a study of cytomegalovirus exposure and HLA in healthy donors. Findings and caveats of the study: Near-uniform donor sequencing depth was presumed by presence/absence analyses. A likely sequencing artifact accounted for one observed cluster of highly shared sequence variants. Some segments of the V type, notably TRBV6-2 and TRBV6-3, were excluded as indistinguishable. At a 0.05 false discovery rate, a later analysis found approximately 17,000 TCR beta sequences to be associated with HLA alleles.

Germline assignment: CDR1 WNHNN and CDR2 SYGVQD (reference sequence). There are 15 residues in the CDR3. The V and J ends lost 6 bases and 2 bases, in that order; junction bases with no gene match: 9. The study ran its PCR with 60 Vbeta and 13 Jbeta primers. Measured with immunoSEQ multiplex PCR; TCRdb has only the in-frame clones, and not every one. The sample shows 150,000 or so clones, 60% to 80% of them seen only once. The sequenced sample consisted of PBMCs. The sequence derives from a man aged 45 to 65 in good health and CMV-seropositive. The V gene is TRBV10-1, the J gene TRBJ2-7; 8 nucleotides line up with TRBD1. The CDR3 sequence: CASSEGDRRTYEQYF. The DNA for the CDR3 is TGCGCCAGCAGCGAGGGGGACAGGAGGACCTACGAGCAGTACTTC.